This TCR beta chain comes out of a study of T-cell memory formation after mild COVID-19. Details on this clonotype: As yet, its antigen is unknown.

From the 5' RACE reads, TCRdb called clonotypes with MiXCR, one entry per CDR3 protein. The sample includes hundreds of thousands of distinct CDR3 sequences, approximately 14% of them seen just once. Per germline, CDR1 SNHLY and CDR2 FYNNEI. This CDR3 contains 17 residues. Trimming pared 2 bases from V and 5 bases from J, leaving 22 bases between. Points from the study as a whole: Among clones peaking at day 37 in the second wave, SARS-CoV-2 specificity remained unconfirmed.

The sequenced sample was PBMCs or a T cell subset sorted from them (not recorded which). The chain is built from TRBV2 and TRBJ2-7, with a tentative D call TRBD1 (6 bases). The clonotype originates from a man aged 18 to 30 who had mild COVID-19 (a few samples of this study predate the infection). Cell type and time point are not known. This CDR3 reads CASSEPAYRARLDEQYV. CDR3 in DNA: TGTGCCAGCAGTGAACCGGCCTACAGGGCCCGACTGGACGAGCAGTACGTC.